The present T cell receptor beta chain was sequenced within a study of glioma-infiltrating T cells. Study conclusions and caveats: Tissue-blood divergence was below expectation in non-neoplastic patients, above in gliomas. Tissue and blood shared very few CDR3 sequences.

The CDR3 totals 17 residues. Germline CDR1 MGHRA, CDR2 YSYEKL. The V end was cut by 1 base, the J end by 4 bases, with 17 bases between. As to this clonotype: The target antigen is unknown.

Using RNA template, CDR3s of TCR alpha and beta were amplified with iRepertoire arm-PCR. For one-step reverse transcription and amplification, roughly 85-450 ng of tissue mRNA or PBMC total RNA was used. TCRdb processed the multiplex PCR reads anew with MiXCR; each CDR3 protein has one entry. The sample holds about 130,000 distinct CDR3 sequences, about 25% seen once. The clonotype was recovered from a human donor with low-grade glioma or glioblastoma, undergoing nonglioma brain surgery, or in good health (not recorded which). The sequencing input was glioma tissue, nonneoplastic brain tissue, or PBMCs (not recorded which). The rearrangement uses TRBV4-1 and TRBJ1-5, with D uncertain. CDR3 amino acids: CASSQGKSSLGNQPQHF. The CDR3 region has the DNA TGCGCCAGCAGCCAAGGAAAGTCCTCACTAGGGAATCAGCCCCAGCATTTT.